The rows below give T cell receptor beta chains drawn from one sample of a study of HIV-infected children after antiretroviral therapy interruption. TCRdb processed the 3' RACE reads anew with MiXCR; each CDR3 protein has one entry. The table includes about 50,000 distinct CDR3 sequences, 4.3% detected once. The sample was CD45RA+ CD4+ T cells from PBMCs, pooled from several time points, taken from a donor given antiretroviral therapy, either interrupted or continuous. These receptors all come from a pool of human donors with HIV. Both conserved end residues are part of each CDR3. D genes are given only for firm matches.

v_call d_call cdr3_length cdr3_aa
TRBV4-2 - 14 CASSQGTRDYGYTF
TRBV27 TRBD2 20 CASSLNIGGLAGAIVNEQFF
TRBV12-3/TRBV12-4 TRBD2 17 CASTLLAAGDLGNEQFF
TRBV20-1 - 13 CSARRTVIQTQYF
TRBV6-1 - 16 CASSEGFASHNQPQHF
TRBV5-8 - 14 CASSLQGYSSPLHF
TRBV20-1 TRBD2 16 CSARPLIASGADEQFF
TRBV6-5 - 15 CASSYRRDRSYEQYF
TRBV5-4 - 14 CASSSWTDYNEQFF
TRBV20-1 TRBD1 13 CSATTGVGTEAFF
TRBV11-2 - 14 CASSLSQGNYGYTF
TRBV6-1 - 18 CASRAQGLHMGGSYEQYF
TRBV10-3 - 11 CAISDTDTQYF
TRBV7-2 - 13 CASSPGPVDEQFF
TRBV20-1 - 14 CSARAGAGNTEAFF
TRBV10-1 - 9 CASSENKDF
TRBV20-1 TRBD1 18 CSASQGADPSRNNSPLHF
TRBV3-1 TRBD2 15 CASSSGTSGGKAQFF